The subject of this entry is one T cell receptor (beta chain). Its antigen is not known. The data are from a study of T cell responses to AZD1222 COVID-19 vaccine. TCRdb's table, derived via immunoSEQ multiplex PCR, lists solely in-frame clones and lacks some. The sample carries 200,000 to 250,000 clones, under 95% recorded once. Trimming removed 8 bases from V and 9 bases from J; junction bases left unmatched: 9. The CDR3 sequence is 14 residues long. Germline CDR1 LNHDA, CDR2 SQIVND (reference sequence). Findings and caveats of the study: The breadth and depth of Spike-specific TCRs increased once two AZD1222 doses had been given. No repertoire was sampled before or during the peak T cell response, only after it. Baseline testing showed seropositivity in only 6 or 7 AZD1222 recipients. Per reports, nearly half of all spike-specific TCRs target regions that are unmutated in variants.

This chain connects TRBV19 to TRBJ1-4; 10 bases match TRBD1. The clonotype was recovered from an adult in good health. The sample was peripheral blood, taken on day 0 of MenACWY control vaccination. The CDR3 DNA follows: TGTGCCAGTGTCCGGGACAGGGGAGCGAAAAAACTGTTTTTT. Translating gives CASVRDRGAKKLFF.